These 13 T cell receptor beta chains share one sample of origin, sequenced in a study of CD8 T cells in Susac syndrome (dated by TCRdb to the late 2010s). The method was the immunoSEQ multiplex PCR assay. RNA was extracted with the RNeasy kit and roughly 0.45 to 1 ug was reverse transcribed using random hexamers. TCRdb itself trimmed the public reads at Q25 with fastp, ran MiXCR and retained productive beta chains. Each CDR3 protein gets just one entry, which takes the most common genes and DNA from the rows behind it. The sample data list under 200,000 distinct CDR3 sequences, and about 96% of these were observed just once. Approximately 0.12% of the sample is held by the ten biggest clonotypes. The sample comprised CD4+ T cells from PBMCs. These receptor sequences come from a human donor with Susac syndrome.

The CDR3 sequence is CASSPMDSGANVLTF. In DNA form, the CDR3 reads TGCGCCAGCAGCCCCATGGACTCTGGGGCCAACGTCCTGACTTTC. The V gene is TRBV4-3, the J gene TRBJ2-6, with D hard to call. CDR3 length equals 15 residues. Per the germline V gene, CDR1 is LGHNA and CDR2 is YSLEER. V was cut by 4 bases and J by 0 bases, with 7 bases left in between.

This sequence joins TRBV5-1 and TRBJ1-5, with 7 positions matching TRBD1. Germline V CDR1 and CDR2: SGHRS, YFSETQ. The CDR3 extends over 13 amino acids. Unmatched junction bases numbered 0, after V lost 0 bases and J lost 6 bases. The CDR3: CASSLGQGQPQHF. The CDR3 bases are TGCGCCAGCAGCTTGGGACAGGGTCAGCCCCAGCATTTT.

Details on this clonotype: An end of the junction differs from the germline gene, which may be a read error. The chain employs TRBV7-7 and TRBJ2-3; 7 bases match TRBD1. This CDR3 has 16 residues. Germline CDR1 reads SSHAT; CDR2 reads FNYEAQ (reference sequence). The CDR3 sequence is CASSQYPGQKGDTQYF. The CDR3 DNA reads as TGTGCTAGCAGCCAATATCCGGGACAGAAGGGAGATACGCAGTATTTT.

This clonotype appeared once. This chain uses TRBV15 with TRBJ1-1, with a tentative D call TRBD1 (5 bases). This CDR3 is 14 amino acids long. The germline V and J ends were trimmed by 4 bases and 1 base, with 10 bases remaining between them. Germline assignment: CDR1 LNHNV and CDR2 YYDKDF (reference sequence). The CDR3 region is CATSTPGGNTEAFF. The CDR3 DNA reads TGTGCCACCAGCACCCCGGGGGGGAACACTGAAGCTTTCTTT.

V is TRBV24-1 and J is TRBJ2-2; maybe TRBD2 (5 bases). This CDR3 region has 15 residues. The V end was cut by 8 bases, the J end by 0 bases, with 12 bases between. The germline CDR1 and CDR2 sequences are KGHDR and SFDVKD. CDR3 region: CATNPGSTNTGELFF. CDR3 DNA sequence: TGTGCCACCAATCCGGGGAGTACGAACACCGGGGAGCTGTTTTTT.

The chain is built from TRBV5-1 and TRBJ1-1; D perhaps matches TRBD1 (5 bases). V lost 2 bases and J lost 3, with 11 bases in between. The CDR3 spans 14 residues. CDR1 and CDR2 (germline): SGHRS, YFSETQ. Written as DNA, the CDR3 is TGCGCCAGCAGCTTCCAGGGTCCGGACACTGAAGCTTTCTTT. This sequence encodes CASSFQGPDTEAFF.

The CDR3 spells CSVETENEQFF. The CDR3, as DNA: TGCAGCGTGGAGACGGAGAATGAGCAGTTCTTC. The rearrangement links TRBV29-1 to TRBJ2-1; D is ambiguous. V was clipped by 6 bases and J by 7 bases, with 10 bases between them. Per germline, CDR1 SQVTM and CDR2 ANQGSEA. The CDR3 runs to 11 residues.

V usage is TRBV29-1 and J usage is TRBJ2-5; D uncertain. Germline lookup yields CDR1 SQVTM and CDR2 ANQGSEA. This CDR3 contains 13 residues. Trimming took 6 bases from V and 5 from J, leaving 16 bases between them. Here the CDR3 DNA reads TGCAGCGTATCCCGCTTCCTCTCGGAGACCCAGTACTTC. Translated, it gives CSVSRFLSETQYF.

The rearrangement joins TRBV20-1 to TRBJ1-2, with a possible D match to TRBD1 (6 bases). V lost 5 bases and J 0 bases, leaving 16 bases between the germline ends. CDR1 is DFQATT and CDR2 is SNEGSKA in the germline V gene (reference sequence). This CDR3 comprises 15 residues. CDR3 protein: CSAPNRGHSNYGYTF. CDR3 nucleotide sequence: TGCAGTGCTCCAAATAGGGGACACTCTAACTATGGCTACACCTTC.

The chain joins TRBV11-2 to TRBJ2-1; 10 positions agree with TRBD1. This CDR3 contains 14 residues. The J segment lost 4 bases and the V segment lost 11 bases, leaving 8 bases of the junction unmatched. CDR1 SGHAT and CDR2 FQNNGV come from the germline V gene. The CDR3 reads CAGGRTGGYNEQFF. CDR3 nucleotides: TGTGCCGGTGGGCGGACAGGGGGATACAATGAGCAGTTCTTC.

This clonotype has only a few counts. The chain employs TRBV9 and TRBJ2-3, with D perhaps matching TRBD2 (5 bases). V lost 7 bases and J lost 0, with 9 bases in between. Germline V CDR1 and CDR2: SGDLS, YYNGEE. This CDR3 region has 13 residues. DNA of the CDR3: TGTGCCAGCGGGCGGACTAGCACAGATACGCAGTATTTT. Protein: CASGRTSTDTQYF.

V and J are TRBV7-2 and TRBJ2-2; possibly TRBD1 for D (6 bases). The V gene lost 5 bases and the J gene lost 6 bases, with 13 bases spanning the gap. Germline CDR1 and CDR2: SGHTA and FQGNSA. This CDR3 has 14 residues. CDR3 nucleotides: TGTGCCAGCAGCCAGGCAGGGGCGGCCGGGGAGCTGTTTTTT. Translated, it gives CASSQAGAAGELFF.

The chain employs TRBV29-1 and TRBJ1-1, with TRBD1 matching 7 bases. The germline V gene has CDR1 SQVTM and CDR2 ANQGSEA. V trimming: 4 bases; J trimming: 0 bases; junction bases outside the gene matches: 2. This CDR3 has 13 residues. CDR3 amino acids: CSVGQGLNTEAFF. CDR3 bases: TGCAGCGTTGGACAGGGCTTGAACACTGAAGCTTTCTTT.